This TCR beta chain was sequenced in a study of T cell repertoires in aging, cancer and after chemotherapy (dated by TCRdb to between 2017 and 2020). At the level of the whole study: Six donor age groups were covered, ranging from 30 or younger up to 70 or older, and each group contained at least three individuals. In the hematological group, paired pre- and post-chemotherapy samples were obtained from chronic lymphocytic leukemia patients treated with fludarabine- or bendamustine-based regimens. In total, the full dataset held several million TCR reads. To look at immunoaging and at how T cells reconstitute after chemotherapy, the study profiled TCR beta repertoires in peripheral blood from both healthy donors and cancer patients. Alongside some 100 healthy donors serving as a reference group, the cohort included 200 to 250 cancer patients, of whom some 91 had hematological cancers and more than 120 had solid cancers. Results and caveats for the whole study, not just this receptor: In healthy donors, the decline in TCR diversity with age was mainly due to loss of richness, whereas in cancer patients loss of evenness also played a role. In both cancer cohorts, the median generation probability rose over the chemotherapy interval, which suggests that the repertoire was reconstituted through rebound thymic output. According to the authors, the repertoire data do not permit conclusions about immunological memory after chemotherapy. Lymphoid organ infiltration was present in hematological cancer patients, and this infiltration may itself impair thymic emigration or peripheral T cell expansion. Compared with age-matched healthy donors, untreated patients with hematological or solid cancers had significantly lower TCR diversity and higher clonality in blood.

As concerns this clonotype: No antigen is known for it. There are no base qualities to consult, and no much larger clone falls within one base.

Instead of sorted cells or RNA, genomic DNA extracted from peripheral blood served as the source for amplifying TCR beta rearrangements. Using a mixed TRB-A/B primer pool, multiplex touch-down PCR amplified rearranged TRB sequences covering the V, D and J segments. Illumina adapters and sample indices were attached to the amplicons through two consecutive PCR reactions run with Phusion HS II polymerase. Amplicons were gel-purified with the NucleoSpin Gel and PCR Clean-up kit, then checked with Qubit and an Agilent 2100 Bioanalyzer. Sequencing of libraries was carried out on an Illumina MiSeq in 600-cycle, single-indexed, paired-end runs. The source study handled its data this way. TRB sequences were processed with MiXCR versions 2.12 and 3.0.5. Each unique CDR3 nucleotide sequence was treated as one clone, and only productive sequences with two or more reads were kept. Repertoire metrics included Shannon diversity, evenness, clonality (one minus evenness), and alpha-parameterized diversity profiles from alpha 0 to 5. The IGoR algorithm was used to calculate generation probabilities of clones in the paired pre- and post-chemotherapy samples. TCRdb reworked the public reads: Q25 trimming with fastp, MiXCR clone assembly, productive beta chains retained. Every distinct CDR3 protein forms one entry, paired with its most common genes and DNA. The authors' filters were not applied to this entry. A total of approximately 6,300 distinct CDR3 sequences appear in this sample, around 33% of them only once. About 30% of the sample is held by the ten biggest clonotypes.

Via the germline V gene (reference sequence), CDR1 is DFQATT and CDR2 SNEGSKA. The CDR3 measures 19 amino acids from cysteine to phenylalanine. Only CDR3 DNA is held: 57 bases, read in frame from base 1. Trimming takes 0 bases off V and 0 bases off J; junction bases not matched to a gene: 13. The clonotype was recovered from a human donor with a blood cancer. Rearrangement joined TRBV20-1 to TRBJ2-5; a stretch of 10 junction bases matches TRBD2. The material sequenced was blood. This receptor carries the CDR3 CSARDRRTSGNWYQETQYF. The nucleotide sequence is TGCAGTGCTAGAGATCGGAGGACTAGCGGCAATTGGTACCAAGAGACCCAGTACTTC.